Listed below are T cell receptor beta chains from one sample, sequenced in a study of identical twins. TCRdb reprocessed the 5' RACE reads with MiXCR, giving one entry per CDR3 protein. The sample has under 800,000 distinct CDR3 sequences; 20% to 25% are singletons. The same data also went into a second study, on T cells expressing NK-cell markers.

Sequencing was performed on PBMCs. The receptors originated from a woman aged 18-30 years in good health. CDR3s include the opening cysteine and the closing phenylalanine or tryptophan. A D gene is named only where the DNA matches it firmly. Some rows mark clone size as missing; the rest say once, few, many or name a class of expanded clone.

V gene: TRBV29-1; clone size: NA; D gene: TRBD1; J gene: TRBJ2-7; CDR3 DNA: TGCAGCGTTACCACCTGGGACAGGGACTACGAGCAGTACTTC; CDR3 protein: CSVTTWDRDYEQYF
V gene: TRBV11-2; clone size: many; D gene: NA; J gene: TRBJ2-5; CDR3 DNA: TGTGCCAGCAGCCCTGCGGAGACCCAGTACTTC; CDR3 protein: CASSPAETQYF
V gene: TRBV6-5; clone size: few; D gene: TRBD2; J gene: TRBJ2-1; CDR3 DNA: TGTGCCAGCAGTTTTCCCCGGGGGGGCCGTGTTGAGCAGTTCTTC; CDR3 protein: CASSFPRGGRVEQFF
V gene: TRBV5-5; clone size: many; D gene: NA; J gene: TRBJ2-7; CDR3 DNA: TGTGCCAGCAGCTTGCTACGGACCTACGAGCAGTACTTC; CDR3 protein: CASSLLRTYEQYF
V gene: TRBV20-1; clone size: NA; D gene: NA; J gene: TRBJ2-7; CDR3 DNA: TGCAGTGCTATGACCCTGGAGAGGCAGTACTTC; CDR3 protein: CSAMTLERQYF
V gene: TRBV12-3/TRBV12-4; clone size: many; D gene: NA; J gene: TRBJ1-5; CDR3 DNA: TGTGCCAGCAGTCCAGACGGGAGCAATCAGCCCCAGCATTTT; CDR3 protein: CASSPDGSNQPQHF
V gene: TRBV7-2; clone size: few; D gene: TRBD1; J gene: TRBJ2-5; CDR3 DNA: TGTGCCAGCAGCCCTCCTCTCGACAGGGAGGAGACCCAGTACTTC; CDR3 protein: CASSPPLDREETQYF
V gene: TRBV24-1; clone size: NA; D gene: NA; J gene: TRBJ2-1; CDR3 DNA: TGTGCCACCAGTGACTATCCTCTGGGGCCAAAATTCTTC; CDR3 protein: CATSDYPLGPKFF
V gene: TRBV10-3; clone size: NA; D gene: TRBD1; J gene: TRBJ2-3; CDR3 DNA: TGTGCCGCGGGACAGGGATCAGATACGCAGTATTTT; CDR3 protein: CAAGQGSDTQYF
V gene: TRBV5-1; clone size: NA; D gene: NA; J gene: TRBJ2-7; CDR3 DNA: TGCGCCAGCAGCTTGACTCGGCTTGTTGGCGGGGCGGGGTATATGAAGAGGTACGAGCAGTACTTC; CDR3 protein: CASSLTRLVGGAGYMKRYEQYF
V gene: TRBV6-2/TRBV6-3; clone size: NA; D gene: NA; J gene: TRBJ2-3; CDR3 DNA: TGTGCCAGCAGCCGAATCCGAAAACCGGGAATTAACACAGATACGCAGTATTTT; CDR3 protein: CASSRIRKPGINTDTQYF
V gene: TRBV12-3/TRBV12-4; clone size: NA; D gene: TRBD1; J gene: TRBJ1-1; CDR3 DNA: TGTGCCAGCAAGGGACAGGGTGCGAACACTGAAGCTTTCTTT; CDR3 protein: CASKGQGANTEAFF
V gene: TRBV11-3; clone size: many; D gene: NA; J gene: TRBJ2-3; CDR3 DNA: TGTGCCAGCAGAACGTCGGGGGCCGGCACAGATACGCAGTATTTT; CDR3 protein: CASRTSGAGTDTQYF
V gene: TRBV12-3/TRBV12-4; clone size: NA; D gene: NA; J gene: TRBJ2-2; CDR3 DNA: TGTGCCAGCAGGCCAAGGGGGGCGAACACCGGGGAGCTGTTTTTT; CDR3 protein: CASRPRGANTGELFF
V gene: TRBV20-1; clone size: few; D gene: NA; J gene: TRBJ1-3; CDR3 DNA: TGCAGTGCCTTAGTGGGGTCCACCATATATTTT; CDR3 protein: CSALVGSTIYF
V gene: TRBV12-3/TRBV12-4; clone size: many; D gene: TRBD2; J gene: TRBJ2-1; CDR3 DNA: TGTGCCAGCAGCAGAACTAGCGGGAGGCATAATGAGCAGTTCTTC; CDR3 protein: CASSRTSGRHNEQFF
V gene: TRBV18; clone size: few; D gene: NA; J gene: TRBJ2-7; CDR3 DNA: TGTGCCAGCTCACCACGGACCCCCTACGAGCAGTACTTC; CDR3 protein: CASSPRTPYEQYF
V gene: TRBV20-1; clone size: NA; D gene: TRBD1; J gene: TRBJ2-7; CDR3 DNA: TGCAGTGCTAGACCTCGGACAGGGCACTACGAGCAGTACTTC; CDR3 protein: CSARPRTGHYEQYF
V gene: TRBV7-7; clone size: few; D gene: TRBD2; J gene: TRBJ2-7; CDR3 DNA: TGTGCCAGCAGCCCCGGGACTAGATTGAGCGAGCAGTACTTC; CDR3 protein: CASSPGTRLSEQYF
V gene: TRBV12-3/TRBV12-4; clone size: NA; D gene: NA; J gene: TRBJ2-5; CDR3 DNA: TGTGCCAGCGGCTTGGACGGACAAGAGACCCAGTACTTC; CDR3 protein: CASGLDGQETQYF
V gene: TRBV12-3/TRBV12-4; clone size: few; D gene: NA; J gene: TRBJ1-1; CDR3 DNA: TGTGCCAGCAGTTTAGAGGAGGTGGGCACTGAAGCTTTCTTT; CDR3 protein: CASSLEEVGTEAFF
V gene: TRBV20-1; clone size: NA; D gene: NA; J gene: TRBJ2-1; CDR3 DNA: TGCAGTGCCCCTCACAATGAGCAGTTCTTC; CDR3 protein: CSAPHNEQFF
V gene: TRBV12-3/TRBV12-4; clone size: NA; D gene: NA; J gene: TRBJ1-1; CDR3 DNA: TGTGCCAGCAGTTTCGGACGGGTAAACAGGGAAGCTTTCTTT; CDR3 protein: CASSFGRVNREAFF
V gene: TRBV5-1; clone size: NA; D gene: NA; J gene: TRBJ2-7; CDR3 DNA: TGCGCCAGCAGCTTGGGGGCCTTGGATGAGCTGTACTTC; CDR3 protein: CASSLGALDELYF
V gene: TRBV18; clone size: NA; D gene: NA; J gene: TRBJ1-4; CDR3 DNA: TGTGCCAGCTCCCTGAGGGGTCAGCTTAATGAAAAACTGTTTTTT; CDR3 protein: CASSLRGQLNEKLFF